This TCR beta chain was sequenced in a study of CD8 T cells in Susac syndrome. The CD8+ and CD4+ T cells were isolated magnetically using a negative isolation approach, whereas the TEMRA cells were enriched by FACS. The RNA input was roughly 0.45 to 1 ug, and it was reverse transcribed with random hexamers. Amplification of TCR beta CDR3 used immunoSEQ multiplex PCR across 54 Vbeta and 13 Jbeta. In TCRdb, the immunoSEQ multiplex PCR reads were re-called with MiXCR into one record per CDR3 protein. The table has under 200,000 distinct CDR3 sequences, around 93% seen once; the top ten hold approximately 0.15%. Germline CDR1 and CDR2: MNHNY and SVGAGI (reference sequence). This CDR3 is 15 amino acids long. J was trimmed by 8 bases and V by 4 bases; bases with no gene match: 9.

The sequenced sample was CD8+ T cells from PBMCs. The receptor comes from a human donor with Susac syndrome. The chain recombines TRBV6-6 with TRBJ1-4, with 8 bases aligning to TRBD1. The CDR3 loop is CASSFKTGVLEKLFF. CDR3 nucleotides: TGTGCCAGCAGTTTTAAGACAGGGGTTTTGGAAAAACTGTTTTTT.